This T cell receptor (beta chain) was identified in a study of blood T cell repertoires in COVID-19 (dated by TCRdb to about 2020). Regarding the complete study: Collaborator samples came from the United States, Italy and Spain and covered acute and convalescent phases of COVID-19. HLA class I and class II types, where available, came from metadata supplied by the sample provider rather than from assay-based typing. The prospective study material was composed of cDNA or gDNA derived from T cells, B-cell-depleted T cells, or PBMCs. Samples came from the ongoing ImmuneRACE study (first 160 participants) plus 1,254 subjects from 6 global collaborators. The repertoires were released in a freely available public database intended as a resource for research on the immune response to SARS-CoV-2. The sample metadata nearly always contained a de-identified subject ID, COVID-19 status, age in years and sex. Deeply sampled blood TCRbeta repertoires from subjects exposed to, actively infected with, or recovered from COVID-19 were included in the dataset. Here is what the overall study found, with its caveats: Clinical and demographic metadata were provided uncurated, with the amount varying by source and participant.

CDR3 length: 16 amino acids, cysteine to phenylalanine. The only DNA kept is the CDR3, 48 bases in frame from the first base. CDR1 and CDR2 are read off the germline V gene as SGHTA and FQGNSA. V is shortened by 2 bases, J by 5 bases, and the region joining them spans 16 bases. TCRbeta CDR3 regions were amplified from genomic DNA by means of the immunoSEQ Assay, a bias-controlled multiplex PCR. The source study handled its data this way. The number of nucleated cells in each sample was estimated by amplification of reference gene primers within the assay. To quantify the absolute abundance of each unique TCRbeta CDR3 rearrangement, sequence reads were collapsed and filtered. For each sample, productive Simpson clonality was calculated as the square root of Simpson's diversity index across productive rearrangements. This is the immuneACCESS table as TCRdb keeps it, with only in-frame sequences that have V and J called. A part of the clones is gone; compared with another copy, unresolved V genes explain less than half, and the rest is unexplained. V, J and clone size reflect that table, while D and trimming were determined from the DNA. The sample table holds more than 250,000 clones, of which around nine tenths were seen once. The ten biggest clones cover 6% to 7% of the sample.

In the prospective study, participants were roughly 18 to 100 years old, resided in about two dozen geographic areas of the United States, and were enrolled through a virtual design. In the prospective study, participants were assigned to cohorts based on the clinical history participants reported in a screening survey and a study questionnaire. Recovered participants in ImmuneRACE Cohort 3 were defined as having two consecutive negative NP/OP PCR tests, clearance from a healthcare professional, or resolution of symptoms. Each participant in the prospective study had whole blood, serum and a nasopharyngeal or oropharyngeal swab collected by mobile phlebotomists. Participants in the prospective study had the option to provide additional blood draws and questionnaires over a roughly two-month period. Prospective study blood samples were shipped either frozen or at room temperature before DNA extraction.

Concerning this clone: There is no known antigen for this receptor. There are no base qualities to consult, and no much larger clone falls within one base.

Recombination linked TRBV7-2 to TRBJ2-1, with no reliable assignment of the D segment. This sequence was found in a woman aged 35 to 49 who had recovered from COVID-19. The material sequenced was PBMCs or T cells enriched from blood (not recorded which). The nucleotide sequence is TGTGCCAGCAGCTTAACTTTCTACCACCCCAACAATGAGCAGTTCTTC. The resulting protein is CASSLTFYHPNNEQFF.